The clone carrying this TCR beta chain was seen a few times. The data belong to a study of cytotoxic CD8 clonotypes in ibrutinib-treated CLL. Generated by immunoSEQ multiplex PCR, the TCRdb table keeps only in-frame clones and is missing some. The top ten clones hold roughly 6% of a sample with some 350,000 clones, roughly 67% of them seen once. This receptor was obtained from a human donor with chronic lymphocytic leukemia. The sequences come from PBMCs, collected after 36 months of ibrutinib treatment.

The DNA for the CDR3 is TGTGCCAGCAGCTTAGTCCTAGTCGAGACCCAGTACTTC. Translating gives CASSLVLVETQYF. The V call is TRBV11-2, the J call TRBJ2-5; no reliable D call. V shed 1 base and J shed 5 bases, with 8 bases lying between them. Germline V gene lookup returns CDR1 SGHAT and CDR2 FQNNGV. The CDR3 length is 13 residues.